The source of this TCR beta chain is a study of T cell repertoires in cytomegalovirus infection. From the reads, TCRdb called clonotypes with MiXCR, one entry per CDR3 protein. The repertoire holds around 550,000 distinct CDR3 sequences, with roughly 29% as singletons. Whole-study results and caveats: HLA-C-restricted CMV-specific TCR beta clonotypes were dominant in the ex vivo response. Frequencies of public TCR beta families were cumulated, and this identified carriers of CMV plus the relevant HLA.

The table lists this clonotype with a few counts. Its antigen is as yet unknown. V lost 4 bases to trimming and J lost 1 base; unmatched junction nucleotides: 3. Germline CDR1 is SEHNR and CDR2 is FQNEAQ (reference sequence). CDR3 length: 15 residues. The V and J genes are TRBV7-9 and TRBJ2-2; 7 positions match TRBD1. The sequenced sample consisted of PBMCs. The TCR sequence derives from a human donor in good health (CMV status not recorded). Some clones in this sample may be carry-over from other donors' samples. The DNA of the CDR3 is TGTGCCAGCAGCTCATGGGACAGGAACACCGGGGAGCTGTTTTTT. Protein: CASSSWDRNTGELFF.